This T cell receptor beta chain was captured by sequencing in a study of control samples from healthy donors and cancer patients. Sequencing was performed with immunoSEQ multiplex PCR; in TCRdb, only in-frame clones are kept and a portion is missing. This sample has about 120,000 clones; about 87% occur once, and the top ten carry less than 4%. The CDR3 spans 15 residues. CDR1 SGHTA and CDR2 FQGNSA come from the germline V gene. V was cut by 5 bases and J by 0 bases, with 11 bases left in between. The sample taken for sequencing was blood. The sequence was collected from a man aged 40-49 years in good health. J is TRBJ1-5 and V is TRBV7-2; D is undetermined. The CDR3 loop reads CASSPLGNSNQPQHF. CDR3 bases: TGTGCCAGCAGCCCCCTCGGAAATAGCAATCAGCCCCAGCATTTT.